Each of the 22 T cell receptor beta chains below was sequenced from the same sample in a study of blood T cell repertoires in COVID-19 (dated by TCRdb to about 2020). Library creation used the immunoSEQ multiplex PCR assay. TCRdb took over this immuneACCESS table, retaining in-frame rearrangements with V and J assigned. Such tables are incomplete; in checked studies, under half of the missing clones stem from an unresolved V gene, and the remainder is unexplained. Counted in this sample were around 230,000 clones; approximately 80% of them appeared once. The ten top clones hold about a tenth of the sample. Sequencing was performed on PBMCs or T cells enriched from blood (not recorded which). Receptors were obtained from a man in his forties who had recovered from COVID-19.

The chain links TRBV2 to TRBJ1-5; 8 positions agree with TRBD1. V shed 3 bases, J shed 1 base, and the junction held 2 bases outside the gene matches. CDR1 and CDR2 from the germline V gene are SNHLY and FYNNEI. CDR3 length: 15 residues. CDR3 region: CASSETGESNQPQHF. CDR3 DNA sequence: TGTGCCAGCAGTGAGACAGGGGAAAGCAATCAGCCCCAGCATTTT.

The gene calls are TRBV6-1 and TRBJ2-1, with D possibly TRBD1 on 5 matching bases. Germline CDR1 and CDR2: MNHNS and SASEGT. This CDR3 region has 15 residues. V gave up 0 bases and J gave up 8 bases, with 14 bases separating them. CDR3: CASSEAAGIIDEQFF. The CDR3 DNA reads TGTGCCAGCAGTGAAGCGGCAGGGATTATCGATGAGCAGTTCTTC.

The chain couples TRBV19 to TRBJ1-1, with D possibly being TRBD1 (6 bases). This CDR3 is 15 amino acids long. Looked up from germline, CDR1 is LNHDA and CDR2 is SQIVND (reference sequence). V dropped 5 bases and J dropped 0 bases, with 13 bases sitting between them. The CDR3 sequence: CASSVGQRMNTEAFF. CDR3 nucleotides: TGTGCCAGTAGTGTTGGACAGCGCATGAACACTGAAGCTTTCTTT. Using reference TRBV19 and TRBJ1-1 for the parts outside the CDR3, the full variable domain is DGGITQSPKYLFRKEGQNVTLSCEQNLNHDAMYWYRQDPGQGLRLIYYSQIVNDFQKGDIAEGYSVSREKKESFPLTVTSAQKNPTAFYLCASSVGQRMNTEAFFGQGTRLTVV.

This clone was detected ten times or more. The chain joins TRBV9 to TRBJ2-2, with 7 positions matching TRBD2. CDR1 is SGDLS and CDR2 is YYNGEE in the germline V gene. The CDR3 loop spans 16 amino acids. The J segment lost 0 bases and the V segment lost 3 bases, leaving 5 bases of the junction unmatched. CDR3 in DNA: TGTGCCAGCAGCGCCGCTAGCGGAGCGAACACCGGGGAGCTGTTTTTT. Encoded protein: CASSAASGANTGELFF.

This chain uses TRBV5-1 with TRBJ1-4, with D possibly TRBD1 on 5 matching bases. CDR1 SGHRS and CDR2 YFSETQ come from the germline V gene. Trimming removed 4 bases at V and 4 bases at J, with 14 bases between. CDR3 length equals 15 residues. CDR3 sequence: CASSPWTLNNEKLFF. The DNA of the CDR3 is TGCGCCAGCAGCCCCTGGACACTAAATAATGAAAAACTGTTTTTT.

V is TRBV28 and J is TRBJ1-2; a possible D gene is TRBD1 (6 bases). V lost 10 bases, J lost 5 bases, and 17 bases lay in between. The germline V gene has CDR1 MDHEN and CDR2 SYDVKM. The CDR3 contains 13 residues. CDR3 loop: CATRQDLGYGYTF. In nucleotides, the CDR3 is TGTGCCACAAGACAGGATTTAGGGTATGGCTACACCTTC.

The V call is TRBV7-2, the J call TRBJ2-1; D is perhaps TRBD1 (5 bases). There are 14 residues in the CDR3. Germline lookup yields CDR1 SGHTA and CDR2 FQGNSA. V dropped 3 bases and J dropped 5 bases, with 11 bases sitting between them. CDR3 residues: CASSFLLQDNEQFF. Written as DNA, the CDR3 is TGTGCCAGCAGCTTCCTTCTACAGGACAATGAGCAGTTCTTC.

This chain links TRBV28 with TRBJ2-1, with 8 bases matching TRBD2. CDR1 is MDHEN and CDR2 is SYDVKM in the germline V gene. J gave up 6 bases and V 6 bases, and 7 bases lay outside the gene matches. The CDR3 totals 14 residues. The CDR3 DNA reads as TGTGCCAGCAGGGGTCTAGCGGGCGGCAATGAGCAGTTCTTC. Protein product: CASRGLAGGNEQFF.

The V gene is TRBV14, the J gene TRBJ2-4; 9 nucleotides agree with TRBD1. Trimming removed 1 base from V and 6 bases from J; junction bases left unmatched: 4. CDR1 and CDR2 (germline): SGHDN, FVKESK. The CDR3 is made up of 15 amino acids. In nucleotides, the CDR3 is TGTGCCAGCAGCCAAGTGGGACAGGGCTTAAACATTCAGTACTTC. Amino acid sequence: CASSQVGQGLNIQYF. Using reference TRBV14 and TRBJ2-4 for the parts outside the CDR3, the full variable domain is EAGVTQFPSHSVIEKGQTVTLRCDPISGHDNLYWYRRVMGKEIKFLLHFVKESKQDESGMPNNRFLAERTGGTYSTLKVQPAELEDSGVYFCASSQVGQGLNIQYFGAGTRLSVL.

The chain has TRBV5-1 and TRBJ1-2; TRBD1 agrees at 8 bases. V shed 4 bases, J shed 7 bases, and the junction held 12 bases outside the gene matches. Germline V gene lookup returns CDR1 SGHRS and CDR2 YFSETQ. CDR3 length: 15 amino acids. The CDR3 protein is CASSPGGRDIGGYTF. As DNA, the CDR3 is TGCGCCAGCAGCCCAGGGGGCCGGGATATCGGTGGCTACACCTTC.

This clone came up once. The chain links TRBV9 to TRBJ1-6; maybe TRBD1 (6 bases). The CDR3 is 15 amino acids. CDR1 is SGDLS and CDR2 is YYNGEE in the germline V gene. The V end lost 0 bases, the J end lost 9 bases, and 13 bases lay between the germline ends. Written as DNA, the CDR3 is TGTGCCAGCAGCGTAGACCAGGGGAGAGGTTCACCCCTCCACTTT. Translating gives CASSVDQGRGSPLHF.

The sample holds one count of this clone. The gene calls are TRBV5-6 and TRBJ1-2, with D tentatively TRBD1 (5 bases). Trimming stripped 5 bases from V and 6 bases from J, with 14 bases between. Germline values: CDR1 SGHDT, CDR2 YYEEEE. The CDR3 sequence is 13 residues long. The CDR3 DNA is TGTGCCAGCAGGGGGGAGGTATCGGATGGCTACACCTTC. This encodes CASRGEVSDGYTF.

DNA for the CDR3: TGTGCCAGCAGCCTCAAGACGACTCGGGAGTACTTC. This encodes CASSLKTTREYF. V gene TRBV12-3 or TRBV12-4 combines with J gene TRBJ2-7; D is uncertain. The CDR3 spans 12 residues. The V end was cut by 6 bases, the J end by 11 bases, with 17 bases between.

Here the CDR3 reads CASSLAGWAEAFF. CDR3 nucleotides: TGCGCCAGCAGCTTGGCGGGGTGGGCTGAAGCTTTCTTT. V and J are TRBV5-1 and TRBJ1-1; D not certain. CDR1 SGHRS and CDR2 YFSETQ come from the germline V gene. V lost 0 bases, J lost 6 bases, and 9 bases lay in between. The CDR3 spans 13 residues. The full variable domain, completed using reference TRBV5-1 and TRBJ1-1, is KAGVTQTPRYLIKTRGQQVTLSCSPISGHRSVSWYQQTPGQGLQFLFEYFSETQRNKGNFPGRFSGRQFSNSRSEMNVSTLELGDSALYLCASSLAGWAEAFFGQGTRLTVV.

The genes are TRBV6-6 and TRBJ2-7; 9 nucleotides align to TRBD1. The CDR3 covers 13 residues. CDR1 is MNHNY, CDR2 SVGAGI, per germline (reference sequence). V trimming: 7 bases; J trimming: 6 bases; junction bases outside the gene matches: 7. In DNA form, the CDR3 reads TGTGCCAGCATGGATGGGACAGGGAGCGAGCAGTACTTC. Amino acids: CASMDGTGSEQYF.

V usage is TRBV2 and J usage is TRBJ1-2; the D is unclear. Trimming shortened V by 3 bases and J by 2 bases, and 10 bases separated the two germline ends. CDR1 SNHLY and CDR2 FYNNEI come from the germline V gene. The CDR3 totals 14 residues. Written as DNA, the CDR3 is TGTGCCAGCAGTGAGGAGCAGAGGAACTATGGCTACACCTTC. Translating it yields CASSEEQRNYGYTF.

This CDR3 reads CASSSRDRGSAQYF. Here the CDR3 DNA reads TGTGCCAGCAGCTCCCGGGACAGGGGGAGCGCGCAGTACTTC. The chain employs TRBV11-1 and TRBJ2-7; the match to TRBD1 covers 11 bases. V dropped 4 bases and J dropped 9; count of bases not matched to a gene: 8. The CDR3 is 14 residues long. Per germline, CDR1 SGHAT and CDR2 FQDESV (reference sequence).

This clone was seen only once. CDR3 bases: TGTGCCAGCAGCTTAGGGTATAGCGGGATCGTCGATGAGCAGTTCTTC. This gives the protein CASSLGYSGIVDEQFF. V is TRBV11-2 and J is TRBJ2-1; 8 bases fit TRBD2. The V segment lost 1 base and the J segment 8 bases; nucleotides outside the gene matches: 10. The CDR3 is 16 amino acids. Germline V lookup: CDR1 SGHAT, CDR2 FQNNGV.

The chain has TRBV5-1 and TRBJ1-1; 8 bases align to TRBD1. Germline lookup yields CDR1 SGHRS and CDR2 YFSETQ. The V gene end was trimmed by 4 bases and the J gene end by 1 base; junction bases not matched to a gene: 3. The CDR3 consists of 14 residues. The CDR3 here is CASSRGQANTEAFF. DNA of the CDR3: TGCGCCAGCAGCCGGGGACAGGCGAACACTGAAGCTTTCTTT.

This clone came up many times. In DNA form, the CDR3 reads TGTGCCACCAGTGAGTCCGGGACAGGGGGAAACATTCAGTACTTC. It is translated as CATSESGTGGNIQYF. This chain connects TRBV24-1 to TRBJ2-4; TRBD1 matches at 11 bases. From germline, CDR1 is KGHDR and CDR2 SFDVKD. The CDR3 sequence is 15 residues long. V lost 4 bases, J lost 6 bases, and 4 bases stayed unmatched.

V and J are TRBV11-2 and TRBJ2-1, with 13 bases lining up with TRBD2. CDR3 length: 15 amino acids. The V gene's germline CDR1 is SGHAT and CDR2 FQNNGV. J was trimmed by 8 bases and V by 4 bases; bases with no gene match: 5. This CDR3 reads CASSWTSGGGDEQFF. As DNA, the CDR3 is TGTGCCAGCAGCTGGACTAGCGGGGGTGGCGATGAGCAGTTCTTC.

The chain links TRBV5-1 to TRBJ1-1; D gene ambiguous. Germline V CDR1 and CDR2: SGHRS, YFSETQ. There are 14 residues in the CDR3. V was pared by 0 bases and J by 3 bases, with 9 bases between. CDR3 protein: CASSLDGTDTEAFF. CDR3 in DNA: TGCGCCAGCAGCTTGGACGGAACAGACACTGAAGCTTTCTTT.